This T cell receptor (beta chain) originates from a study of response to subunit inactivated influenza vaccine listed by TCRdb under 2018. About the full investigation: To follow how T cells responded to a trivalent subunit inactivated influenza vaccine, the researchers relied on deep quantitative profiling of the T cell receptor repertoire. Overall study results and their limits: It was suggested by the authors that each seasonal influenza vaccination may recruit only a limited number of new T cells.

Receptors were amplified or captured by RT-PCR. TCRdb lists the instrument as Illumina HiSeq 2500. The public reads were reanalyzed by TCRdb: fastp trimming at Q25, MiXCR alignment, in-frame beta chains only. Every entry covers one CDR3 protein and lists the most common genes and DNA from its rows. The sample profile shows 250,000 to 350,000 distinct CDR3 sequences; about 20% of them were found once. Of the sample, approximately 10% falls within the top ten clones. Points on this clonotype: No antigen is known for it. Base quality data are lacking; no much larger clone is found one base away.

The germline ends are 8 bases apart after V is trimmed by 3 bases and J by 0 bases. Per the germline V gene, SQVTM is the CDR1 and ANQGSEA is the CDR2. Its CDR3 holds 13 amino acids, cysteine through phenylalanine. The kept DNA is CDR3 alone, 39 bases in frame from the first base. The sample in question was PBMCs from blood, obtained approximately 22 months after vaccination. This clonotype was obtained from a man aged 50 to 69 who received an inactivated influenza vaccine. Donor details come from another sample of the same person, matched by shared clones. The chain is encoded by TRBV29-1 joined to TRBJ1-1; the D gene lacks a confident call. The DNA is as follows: TGCAGCGTTGAGGGTGGTATGAACACTGAAGCTTTCTTT. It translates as CSVEGGMNTEAFF.